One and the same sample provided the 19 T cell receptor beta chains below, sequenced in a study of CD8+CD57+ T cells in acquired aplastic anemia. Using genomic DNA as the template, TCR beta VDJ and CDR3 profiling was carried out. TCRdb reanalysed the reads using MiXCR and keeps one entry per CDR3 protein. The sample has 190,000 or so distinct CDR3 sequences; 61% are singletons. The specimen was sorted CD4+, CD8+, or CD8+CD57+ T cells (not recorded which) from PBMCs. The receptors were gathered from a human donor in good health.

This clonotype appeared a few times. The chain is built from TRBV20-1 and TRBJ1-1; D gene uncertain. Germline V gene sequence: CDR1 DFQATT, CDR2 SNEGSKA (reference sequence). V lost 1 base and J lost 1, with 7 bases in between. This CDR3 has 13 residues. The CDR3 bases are TGCAGTGCTAGAGCAGGAACGAACACTGAAGCTTTCTTT. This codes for CSARAGTNTEAFF.

CDR3 sequence reads: CASSSLAGAKNIQYF. The CDR3 DNA is TGTGCCAGCAGCTCACTAGCGGGGGCCAAAAACATTCAGTACTTC. V usage is TRBV7-3 and J usage is TRBJ2-4; TRBD2 matches at 10 bases. Germline assignment: CDR1 SGHTA and CDR2 FQGTGA. V dropped 4 bases and J dropped 1; count of bases not matched to a gene: 1. The length of the CDR3 is 15 residues.

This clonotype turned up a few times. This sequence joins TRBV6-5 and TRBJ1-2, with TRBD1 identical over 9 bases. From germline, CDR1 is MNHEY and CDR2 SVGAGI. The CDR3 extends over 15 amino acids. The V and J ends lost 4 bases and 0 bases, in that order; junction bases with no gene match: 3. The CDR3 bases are TGTGCCAGCAGTTTCCGGACAGGGGCTAACTATGGCTACACCTTC. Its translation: CASSFRTGANYGYTF.

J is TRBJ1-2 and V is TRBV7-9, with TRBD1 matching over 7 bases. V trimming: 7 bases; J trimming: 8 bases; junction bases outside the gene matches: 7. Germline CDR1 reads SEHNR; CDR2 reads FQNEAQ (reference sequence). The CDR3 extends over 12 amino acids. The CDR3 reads CASTQGVSGYTF. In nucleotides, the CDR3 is TGTGCCAGCACCCAGGGGGTCAGCGGCTACACCTTC. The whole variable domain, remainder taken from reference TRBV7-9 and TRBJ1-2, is DTGVSQNPRHKITKRGQNVTFRCDPISEHNRLYWYRQTLGQGPEFLTYFQNEAQLEKSRLLSDRFSAERPKGSFSTLEIQRTEQGDSAMYLCASTQGVSGYTFGSGTRLTVV.

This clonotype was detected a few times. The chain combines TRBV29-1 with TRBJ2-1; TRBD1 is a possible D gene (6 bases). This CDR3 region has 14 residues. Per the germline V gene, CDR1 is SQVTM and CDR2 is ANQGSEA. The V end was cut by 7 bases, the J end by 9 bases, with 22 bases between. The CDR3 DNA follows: TGCAGCGGAAGCCCGGGACACCATACGTCTGAGCAGTTCTTC. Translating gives CSGSPGHHTSEQFF.

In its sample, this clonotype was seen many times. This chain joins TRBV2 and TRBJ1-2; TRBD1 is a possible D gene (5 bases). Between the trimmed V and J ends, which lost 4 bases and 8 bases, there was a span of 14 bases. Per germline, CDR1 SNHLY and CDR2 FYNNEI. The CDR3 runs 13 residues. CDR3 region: CASSGDLGDGYTF. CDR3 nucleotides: TGTGCCAGCAGTGGGGACTTGGGGGACGGCTACACCTTC. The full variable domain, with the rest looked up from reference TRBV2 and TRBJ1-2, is EPEVTQTPSHQVTQMGQEVILRCVPISNHLYFYWYRQILGQKVEFLVSFYNNEISEKSEIFDDQFSVERPDGSNFTLKIRSTKLEDSAMYFCASSGDLGDGYTFGSGTRLTVV.

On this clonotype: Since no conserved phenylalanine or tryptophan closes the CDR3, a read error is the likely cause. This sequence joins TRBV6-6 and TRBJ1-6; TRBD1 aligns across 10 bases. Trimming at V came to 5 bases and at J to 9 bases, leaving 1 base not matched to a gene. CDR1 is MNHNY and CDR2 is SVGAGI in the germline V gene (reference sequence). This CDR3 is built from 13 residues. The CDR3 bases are TGTGCCAGCAGTCGGGACAGGGGTTCACCCCTCCACCTT. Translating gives CASSRDRGSPLHL.

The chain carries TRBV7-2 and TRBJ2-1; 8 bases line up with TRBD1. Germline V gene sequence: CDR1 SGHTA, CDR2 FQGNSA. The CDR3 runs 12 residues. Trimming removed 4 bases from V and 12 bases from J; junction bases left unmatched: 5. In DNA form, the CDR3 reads TGTGCCAGCAGCTCCGACAGGGGCCCGCAGTTCTTC. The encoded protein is CASSSDRGPQFF.

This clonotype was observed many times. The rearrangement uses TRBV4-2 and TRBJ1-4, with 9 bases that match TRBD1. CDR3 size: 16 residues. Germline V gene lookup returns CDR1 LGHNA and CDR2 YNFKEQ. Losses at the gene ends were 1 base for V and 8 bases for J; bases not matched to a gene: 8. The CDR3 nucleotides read TGTGCCAGCAGCCAAGGGGAGGGGACAGGGCGCGAAAAACTGTTTTTT. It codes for CASSQGEGTGREKLFF.

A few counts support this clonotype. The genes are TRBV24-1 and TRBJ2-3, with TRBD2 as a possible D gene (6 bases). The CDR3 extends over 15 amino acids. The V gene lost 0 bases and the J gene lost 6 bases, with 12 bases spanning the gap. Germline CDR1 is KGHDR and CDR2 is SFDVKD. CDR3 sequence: CATSDLATEGDTQYF. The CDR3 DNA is TGTGCCACCAGTGATTTGGCCACGGAGGGGGATACGCAGTATTTT.

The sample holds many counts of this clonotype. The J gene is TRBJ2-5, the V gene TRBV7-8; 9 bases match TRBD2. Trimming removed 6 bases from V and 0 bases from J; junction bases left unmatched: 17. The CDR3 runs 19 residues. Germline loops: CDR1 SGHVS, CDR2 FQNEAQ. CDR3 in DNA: TGTGCCAGCAGGTCAGACCCCAAGGAGAAGCGGGGGGACCAAGAGACCCAGTACTTC. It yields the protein CASRSDPKEKRGDQETQYF.

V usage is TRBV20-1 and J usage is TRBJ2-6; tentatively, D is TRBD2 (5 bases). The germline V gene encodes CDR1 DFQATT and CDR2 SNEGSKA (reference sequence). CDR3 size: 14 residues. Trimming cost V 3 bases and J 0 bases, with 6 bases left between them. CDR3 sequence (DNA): TGCAGTGCTAGGAGGGACTCTGGGGCCAACGTCCTGACTTTC. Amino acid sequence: CSARRDSGANVLTF.

In DNA form, the CDR3 reads TGTGCCAGCAGGCCTTTCACTAGCGGGAGGGGCACAGATACGCAGTATTTT. This sequence encodes CASRPFTSGRGTDTQYF. This rearrangement joins TRBV7-9 to TRBJ2-3; 13 positions agree with TRBD2. V was pared by 6 bases and J by 1 base, with 7 bases of the junction left unmatched. The CDR3 is 17 residues long. Germline V gene data show CDR1 as SEHNR and CDR2 as FQNEAQ (reference sequence). Using reference TRBV7-9 and TRBJ2-3 for the parts outside the CDR3, the full variable domain is DTGVSQNPRHKITKRGQNVTFRCDPISEHNRLYWYRQTLGQGPEFLTYFQNEAQLEKSRLLSDRFSAERPKGSFSTLEIQRTEQGDSAMYLCASRPFTSGRGTDTQYFGPGTRLTVL.

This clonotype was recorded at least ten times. The CDR3 DNA reads as TGCGCCAGCAGTGTGGCTAGCGGATCGAACACCGGGGAGCTGTTTTTT. Its translation is CASSVASGSNTGELFF. The genes are TRBV10-1 and TRBJ2-2; 7 bases align to TRBD2. The CDR3 length is 16 residues. CDR1 is WNHNN and CDR2 is SYGVQD in the germline V gene (reference sequence). After removal of 4 bases from V and 0 bases from J, the junction contained 5 bases not matched to a gene.

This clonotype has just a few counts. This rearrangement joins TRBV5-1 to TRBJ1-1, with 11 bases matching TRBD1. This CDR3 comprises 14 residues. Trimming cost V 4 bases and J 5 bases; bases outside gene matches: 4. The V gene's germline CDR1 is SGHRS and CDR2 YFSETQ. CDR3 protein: CASSTGQGATEAFF. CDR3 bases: TGCGCCAGCAGCACCGGACAGGGGGCGACTGAAGCTTTCTTT.

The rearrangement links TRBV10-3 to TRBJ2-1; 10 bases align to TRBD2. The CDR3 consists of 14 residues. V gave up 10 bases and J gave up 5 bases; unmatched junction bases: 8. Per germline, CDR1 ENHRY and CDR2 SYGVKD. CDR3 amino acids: CATQAGGPNNEQFF. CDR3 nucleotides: TGTGCCACCCAAGCGGGAGGGCCGAACAATGAGCAGTTCTTC.

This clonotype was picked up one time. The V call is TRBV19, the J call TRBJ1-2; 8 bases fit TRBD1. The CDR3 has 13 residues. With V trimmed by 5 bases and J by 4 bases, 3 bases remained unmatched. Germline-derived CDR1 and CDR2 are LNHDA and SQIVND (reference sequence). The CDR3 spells CASSVRGPYGYTF. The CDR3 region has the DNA TGTGCCAGTAGTGTCAGGGGGCCCTATGGCTACACCTTC. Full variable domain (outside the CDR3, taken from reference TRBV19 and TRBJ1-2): DGGITQSPKYLFRKEGQNVTLSCEQNLNHDAMYWYRQDPGQGLRLIYYSQIVNDFQKGDIAEGYSVSREKKESFPLTVTSAQKNPTAFYLCASSVRGPYGYTFGSGTRLTVV.

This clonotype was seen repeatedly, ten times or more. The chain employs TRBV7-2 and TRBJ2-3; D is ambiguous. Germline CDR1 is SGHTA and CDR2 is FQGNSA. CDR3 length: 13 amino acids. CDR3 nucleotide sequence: TGTGCGAAATCCCAATTCCCCACAGATACGCAGTATTTT. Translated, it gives CAKSQFPTDTQYF.

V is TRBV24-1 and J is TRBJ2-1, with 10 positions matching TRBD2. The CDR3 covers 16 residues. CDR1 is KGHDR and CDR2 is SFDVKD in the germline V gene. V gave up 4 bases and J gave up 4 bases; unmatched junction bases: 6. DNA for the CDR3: TGTGCCACCAGTGACCTATCTAGCGGGAGTTACAATGAGCAGTTCTTC. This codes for CATSDLSSGSYNEQFF.